The 4 T cell receptor beta chains listed next were all sequenced from one sample in a study of blood T cell repertoires in COVID-19. The assay was immunoSEQ multiplex PCR, and TCRdb's table has in-frame clones only and misses some. The sample lists approximately 180,000 clones, roughly 86% occurring once. Sequences were obtained from peripheral blood. These receptors were collected from a woman in her forties or fifties with acute or convalescent COVID-19.

This chain uses TRBV6-2 or TRBV6-3 with TRBJ1-5, with no clear D. The CDR3 consists of 14 residues. The germline V gene encodes CDR1 MNHEY and CDR2 SVGEGT. The V gene lost 4 bases and the J gene lost 2 bases, with 9 bases spanning the gap. In DNA, the CDR3 is TGTGCCAGCAGTTCCCCTGGGCGCAATCAGCCCCAGCATTTT. Translated: CASSSPGRNQPQHF.

The chain links TRBV27 to TRBJ2-5; 10 bases agree with TRBD2. The length of the CDR3 is 16 residues. Unmatched junction bases numbered 3, after V lost 2 bases and J lost 0 bases. The V gene's germline CDR1 is MNHEY and CDR2 SMNVEV (reference sequence). CDR3 sequence: CASSLGLAGDQETQYF. CDR3 bases: TGTGCCAGCAGTTTAGGGCTAGCGGGAGACCAAGAGACCCAGTACTTC.

This chain connects TRBV9 to TRBJ1-3; no reliable D call. V was pared by 7 bases and J by 3 bases, with 8 bases between. From germline, CDR1 is SGDLS and CDR2 YYNGEE. This CDR3 has 12 residues. The CDR3 sequence is CASRGSGNTIYF. The CDR3, as DNA: TGTGCCAGCCGCGGGAGTGGAAACACCATATATTTT.

This chain connects TRBV13 to TRBJ1-2; the match to TRBD1 covers 10 bases. Germline lookup yields CDR1 PRHDT and CDR2 FYEKMQ (reference sequence). The CDR3 covers 14 residues. Losses at the gene ends were 4 bases for V and 5 bases for J; bases not matched to a gene: 4. The CDR3 protein is CASSWGQGKYGYTF. In DNA, the CDR3 is TGTGCCAGCAGCTGGGGACAGGGGAAATATGGCTACACCTTC.